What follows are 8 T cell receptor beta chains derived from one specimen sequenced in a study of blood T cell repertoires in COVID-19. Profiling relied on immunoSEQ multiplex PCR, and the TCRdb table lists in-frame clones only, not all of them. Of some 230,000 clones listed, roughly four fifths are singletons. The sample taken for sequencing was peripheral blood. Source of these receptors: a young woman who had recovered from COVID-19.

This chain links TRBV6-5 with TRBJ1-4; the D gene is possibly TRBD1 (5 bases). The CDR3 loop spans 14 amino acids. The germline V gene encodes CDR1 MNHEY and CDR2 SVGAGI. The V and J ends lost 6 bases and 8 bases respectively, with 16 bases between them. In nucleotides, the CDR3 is TGTGCCAGCAGCCCGCAGGGAGGGGTAGAAAAACTGTTTTTT. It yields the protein CASSPQGGVEKLFF.

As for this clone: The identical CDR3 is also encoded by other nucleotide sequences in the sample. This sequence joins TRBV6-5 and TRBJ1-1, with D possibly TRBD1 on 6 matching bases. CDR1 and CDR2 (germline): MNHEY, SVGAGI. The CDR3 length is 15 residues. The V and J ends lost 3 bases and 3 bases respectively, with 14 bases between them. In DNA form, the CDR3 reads TGTGCCAGCAGTTATGGAGGCAGGGGATACACTGAAGCTTTCTTT. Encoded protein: CASSYGGRGYTEAFF.

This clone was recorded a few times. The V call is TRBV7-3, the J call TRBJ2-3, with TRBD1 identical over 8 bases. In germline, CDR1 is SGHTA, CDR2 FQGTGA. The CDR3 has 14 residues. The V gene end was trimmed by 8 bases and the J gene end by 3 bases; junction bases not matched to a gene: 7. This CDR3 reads CASSWTGRTDTQYF. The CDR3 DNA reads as TGTGCCAGCTCATGGACAGGGAGGACAGATACGCAGTATTTT.

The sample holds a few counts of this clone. CDR3 sequence: CASRPQDYGYTF. The CDR3 nucleotides read TGTGCCAGCAGGCCACAAGACTATGGCTACACCTTC. The chain is built from TRBV6-5 and TRBJ1-2; D gene uncertain. Germline V lookup: CDR1 MNHEY, CDR2 SVGAGI. The CDR3 sequence is 12 residues long. The V end was cut by 6 bases, the J end by 3 bases, with 8 bases between.

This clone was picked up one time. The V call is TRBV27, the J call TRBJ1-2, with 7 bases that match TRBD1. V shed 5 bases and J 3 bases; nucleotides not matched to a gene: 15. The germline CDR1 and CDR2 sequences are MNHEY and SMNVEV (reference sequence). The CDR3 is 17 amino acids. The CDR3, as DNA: TGTGCCAGCAGTACAAGACAGGGAGTCTATGTTGACTATGGCTACACCTTC. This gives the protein CASSTRQGVYVDYGYTF.

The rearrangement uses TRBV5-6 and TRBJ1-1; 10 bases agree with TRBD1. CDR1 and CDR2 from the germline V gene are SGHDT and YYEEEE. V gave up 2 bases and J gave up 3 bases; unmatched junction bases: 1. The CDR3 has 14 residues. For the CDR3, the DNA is TGTGCCAGCAGCTTCGGACAGGGGGACACTGAAGCTTTCTTT. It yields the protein CASSFGQGDTEAFF. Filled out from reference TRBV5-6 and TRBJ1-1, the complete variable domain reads DAGVTQSPTHLIKTRGQQVTLRCSPKSGHDTVSWYQQALGQGPQFIFQYYEEEERQRGNFPDRFSGHQFPNYSSELNVNALLLGDSALYLCASSFGQGDTEAFFGQGTRLTVV.

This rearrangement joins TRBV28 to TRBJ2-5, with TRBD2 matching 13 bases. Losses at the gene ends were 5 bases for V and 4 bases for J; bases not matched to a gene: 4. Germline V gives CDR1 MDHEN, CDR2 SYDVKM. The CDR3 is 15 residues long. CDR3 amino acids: CASSLGLAGTETQYF. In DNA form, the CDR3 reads TGTGCCAGCAGTCTGGGACTAGCGGGAACAGAGACCCAGTACTTC.

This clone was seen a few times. The CDR3 DNA is TGTGCCAGCAGTGAAAGTGAGGAAGGCACGGGCAATCAGCCCCAGCATTTT. Amino acids: CASSESEEGTGNQPQHF. The chain recombines TRBV6-1 with TRBJ1-5; D is unclear. Trimming removed 2 bases at V and 2 bases at J, with 16 bases between. Germline-derived CDR1 and CDR2 are MNHNS and SASEGT. This CDR3 contains 17 residues.